This T cell receptor beta chain was identified in a study of CD8+CD57+ T cells in acquired aplastic anemia. Overall study context: Sorted CD4+ and CD8+ cells gave a mean 3.2 ug DNA, range roughly 0.2 to 27.4 ug.

This clonotype was recorded many times. Genomic DNA templated the TCR beta VDJ and CDR3 profiling. TCRdb reanalysed the reads using MiXCR and keeps one entry per CDR3 protein. The data hold some 210,000 distinct CDR3 sequences, with approximately 60% observed a single time. Sequenced: sorted CD4+, CD8+, or CD8+CD57+ T cells (not recorded which) from PBMCs. The receptor comes from a human donor in good health.

CDR3: CASSGRAGESYEQYF. The CDR3 nucleotides read TGTGCCAGCAGTGGTAGAGCGGGAGAGTCCTACGAGCAGTACTTC. The chain recombines TRBV6-1 with TRBJ2-7; TRBD2 aligns across 8 bases. Germline lookup yields CDR1 MNHNS and CDR2 SASEGT. The CDR3 has 15 amino acids. Trimming removed 4 bases from V and 1 base from J; junction bases left unmatched: 6.